The present T cell receptor (delta chain) was sequenced within a study of gamma-delta chains in newborns, infants, children. In the study overall: Microbial exposure reportedly drives polyclonal innate γδ T cell expansion after birth.

TCRdb re-processed the reads using CATT. Among about 4,200 delta-chain clones listed, about 15% were seen once. The germline gives CDR1 TSWWSYY, CDR2 QGS. This CDR3 contains 25 residues. Remarks on this clone: Compared with germline, one end of the junction differs, possibly owing to a read error.

The specimen sequenced was blood. V and J are TRDV1 and TRDJ1; TRDD3 aligns across 9 bases. Because TCRdb records no J gene, it was assigned here through a match of the DNA to germline. The sequence was collected from a child who was a newborn, infant or young child, either healthy, febrile or measles-vaccinated (not recorded which). The CDR3 here is CARGEISSFTYWGRRGALYTDKLIF. The CDR3 DNA is TGTGCTCGTGGGGAAATCTCCTCCTTTACGTACTGGGGGAGACGCGGAGCGTTGTACACCGATAAACTCATCTTT.